Reported below is one T cell receptor (beta chain). It may be a read error: a sequence one base away is much more abundant. This specimen comes from a study of Graves' ophthalmopathy and Graves' hyperthyroidism. Those donors who had ophthalmopathy presented with moderate-to-severe activity, a CAS of ≥3, a NOSPECS of ≥4 and a duration under 3 months. Orbital computed tomography, thyroid ultrasound, TRAb, serum thyroxine and clinical symptoms formed the basis of diagnosis. The TCR beta CDR3 regions underwent amplification from RNA transcripts. RT-PCR with HTBI primers came first, then second-round multiplex PCR. TCRdb reprocessed the multiplex PCR reads via MiXCR and lists one record per CDR3 protein. The table lists approximately 460,000 distinct CDR3 sequences, approximately 15% of them singletons. Trimming removed 6 bases from V and 3 bases from J, with 9 bases in between. In germline, CDR1 is LNHNV, CDR2 YYDKDF (reference sequence). The CDR3 consists of 13 residues.

Sequencing was performed on blood. The receptor was derived from a woman in her thirties with Graves' ophthalmopathy. This sequence joins TRBV15 and TRBJ1-5; D not certain. The CDR3 is CATSRHTNQPQHF. The CDR3, as DNA: TGTGCCACCAGTAGACACACCAATCAGCCCCAGCATTTT.